This TCR beta chain was sequenced for a study of early stage breast cancer tumors. Overall study: Around 9.6-fold was the mean read coverage per sample.

The CDR3 totals 18 residues. This clone was counted once. Using immunoSEQ multiplex PCR, the repertoire was profiled, and TCRdb retains in-frame clones only, with some absent. The sample has more than 65,000 clones; 75% to 90% are singletons. The receptor was derived from a person in their 40s with breast cancer. The rearrangement joins TRBV12-2 to TRBJ2-2; TRBD2 is taken as the D call from the table, unchecked against the DNA. TRBV12-2 counts as a pseudogene. The sequencing sample was made of blood. The CDR3 protein is CASRPRNSGRAPTGELFF. The CDR3 DNA is TGTGCAAGTCGCCCTCGAAATAGCGGGAGGGCCCCCACCGGGGAGCTGTTTTTT.